The 24 T cell receptor beta chains reported below all come from one sample, sequenced in a study of blood T cell repertoires in COVID-19. Sequenced by immunoSEQ multiplex PCR; TCRdb stores in-frame clones only, minus some. Counted here are about 270,000 clones, approximately 87% occurring once; the ten biggest clones make up approximately 12%. The source material was peripheral blood. These receptors were collected from a young woman with COVID-19, enrolled during active disease.

The chain employs TRBV10-3 and TRBJ2-5; D is perhaps TRBD1 (5 bases). This CDR3 is 13 amino acids long. Between the trimmed V and J ends, which lost 5 bases and 2 bases, there was a span of 9 bases. Germline V gene sequence: CDR1 ENHRY, CDR2 SYGVKD. CDR3 sequence reads: CAISMAGQETQYF. The CDR3 DNA reads TGTGCCATCAGTATGGCAGGGCAAGAGACCCAGTACTTC.

This chain joins TRBV13 and TRBJ2-2; possible D gene TRBD2, 5 bases. Trimming took 0 bases from V and 0 from J, leaving 5 bases between them. Germline loops: CDR1 PRHDT, CDR2 FYEKMQ (reference sequence). The length of the CDR3 is 15 residues. CDR3 nucleotide sequence: TGTGCCAGCAGCTTAGGGGGAGCGAACACCGGGGAGCTGTTTTTT. Amino acid sequence: CASSLGGANTGELFF.

The chain joins TRBV5-1 to TRBJ1-3; unclear D gene. Germline CDR1 and CDR2: SGHRS and YFSETQ. CDR3 length equals 16 residues. Trimming removed 0 bases from V and 0 bases from J, with 10 bases in between. CDR3 nucleotides: TGCGCCAGCAGCTTGGGACACGCCGCCTCTGGAAACACCATATATTTT. It translates to CASSLGHAASGNTIYF.

In this sample, this clone turned up once. The V gene is TRBV6-2 or TRBV6-3, the J gene TRBJ1-6; TRBD1 matches 9 bases. Unmatched junction bases numbered 3, after V lost 2 bases and J lost 10 bases. This CDR3 comprises 14 residues. CDR1 MNHEY and CDR2 SVGEGT come from the germline V gene. CDR3 coding DNA: TGTGCCAGCAGTTACCGGGACAGGGACTCACCCCTCCACTTT. Protein product: CASSYRDRDSPLHF.

This clone was observed a few times. The CDR3 protein is CASSLDGGGVDEQFF. CDR3 nucleotides: TGTGCCAGCAGTTTAGATGGCGGGGGCGTAGATGAGCAGTTCTTC. The V and J genes are TRBV27 and TRBJ2-1; D may be TRBD2 (7 bases). The CDR3 runs to 15 residues. Germline V gene lookup returns CDR1 MNHEY and CDR2 SMNVEV (reference sequence). Trimming took off 2 bases at V and 8 bases at J, with 16 bases between the two ends.

This chain links TRBV7-8 with TRBJ2-1; 10 bases are shared with TRBD2. This CDR3 has 17 amino acids. V dropped 5 bases and J dropped 6; count of bases not matched to a gene: 13. The germline CDR1 and CDR2 sequences are SGHVS and FQNEAQ. The CDR3 DNA is TGTGCCAGCAGCCCCGGGCCACGGGCTAGCGGGGGCAATGAGCAGTTCTTC. Protein sequence: CASSPGPRASGGNEQFF.

This rearrangement joins TRBV9 to TRBJ2-2, with a tentative D call TRBD2 (6 bases). This CDR3 is 16 amino acids long. V was shortened by 0 bases and J by 5 bases, with 14 bases between the two germline ends. In germline, CDR1 is SGDLS, CDR2 YYNGEE. CDR3 coding DNA: TGTGCCAGCAGCGTAGGACTAGGAGGAGGTACCGGGGAGCTGTTTTTT. Protein sequence: CASSVGLGGGTGELFF.

V and J are TRBV3-1 (or the pseudogene TRBV3-2) and TRBJ2-2; TRBD1 matches at 9 bases. The germline V gene encodes CDR1 LGHDT and CDR2 YNNKEL (reference sequence). CDR3 size: 13 residues. The V segment lost 7 bases and the J segment 6 bases; nucleotides outside the gene matches: 3. CDR3 sequence (DNA): TGTGCCAGCAAGACAGGGGGGGCCGGGGAGCTGTTTTTT. Translated: CASKTGGAGELFF.

The chain uses TRBV7-9 and TRBJ2-7; TRBD1 agrees at 7 bases. The junction had 7 bases not matched to a gene; V was cut back by 5 bases and J by 3 bases. Germline V gene sequence: CDR1 SEHNR, CDR2 FQNEAQ (reference sequence). The length of the CDR3 is 14 residues. The CDR3 DNA reads TGTGCCAGCAGCGCCCGGGACAGCAACTACGAGCAGTACTTC. This sequence encodes CASSARDSNYEQYF. The variable domain in full, completed from reference TRBV7-9 and TRBJ2-7, reads DTGVSQNPRHKITKRGQNVTFRCDPISEHNRLYWYRQTLGQGPEFLTYFQNEAQLEKSRLLSDRFSAERPKGSFSTLEIQRTEQGDSAMYLCASSARDSNYEQYFGPGTRLTVT.

CDR3 DNA sequence: TGCGCCAGCAGCTCAACAGGGGGCTCGGGTGGCTACACCTTC. The encoded protein is CASSSTGGSGGYTF. The V gene is TRBV5-1, the J gene TRBJ1-2; 9 nucleotides agree with TRBD1. The CDR3 is 14 amino acids. Germline V lookup: CDR1 SGHRS, CDR2 YFSETQ. V trimming: 3 bases; J trimming: 7 bases; junction bases outside the gene matches: 7.

This clone occurred a few times. This sequence joins TRBV2 and TRBJ1-1; D unclear. V lost 7 bases to trimming and J lost 2 bases, with 8 bases between them. From germline, CDR1 is SNHLY and CDR2 FYNNEI. CDR3 length equals 12 residues. CDR3 bases: TGTGCCAGCATAGCAGCCAACACTGAAGCTTTCTTT. Translated: CASIAANTEAFF.

The chain is built from TRBV5-1 and TRBJ2-5; weak D call: TRBD2 (5 bases). This CDR3 comprises 14 residues. Trimming removed 4 bases at V and 2 bases at J, with 12 bases between. Germline CDR1 is SGHRS and CDR2 is YFSETQ. DNA of the CDR3: TGCGCCAGCAGCCCTGGGCGCGGGCAAGAGACCCAGTACTTC. This encodes CASSPGRGQETQYF.

This clone was recorded a few times. J is TRBJ2-5 and V is TRBV7-9; possible D gene TRBD2, 5 bases. V was trimmed by 8 bases and J by 1 base, leaving 11 bases between them. The CDR3 spans 13 residues. Germline V CDR1 and CDR2: SEHNR, FQNEAQ (reference sequence). Here the CDR3 DNA reads TGTGCCAGCGGAGGACTCTCCCAAGAGACCCAGTACTTC. It encodes CASGGLSQETQYF.

V and J are TRBV5-4 and TRBJ2-3; TRBD2 agrees at 9 bases. Germline loops: CDR1 SGHNT, CDR2 YYREEE (reference sequence). The CDR3 length is 17 residues. J gave up 0 bases and V 0 bases, and 5 bases lay outside the gene matches. The CDR3 is CASSLGLAGTSTDTQYF. CDR3 sequence (DNA): TGTGCCAGCAGCTTGGGTCTAGCGGGGACTAGCACAGATACGCAGTATTTT.

V gene TRBV7-6 combines with J gene TRBJ2-5; D perhaps matches TRBD2 (5 bases). Trimming stripped 1 base from V and 0 bases from J, with 12 bases between. The CDR3 covers 16 residues. Germline-derived CDR1 and CDR2 are SGHVS and FNYEAQ. Here the CDR3 DNA reads TGTGCCAGCAGCTTAGGTTTAGCGATAAACCAAGAGACCCAGTACTTC. This sequence encodes CASSLGLAINQETQYF.

This clone was recorded only once. The V and J genes are TRBV9 and TRBJ2-4; TRBD2 matches 9 bases. Germline lookup yields CDR1 SGDLS and CDR2 YYNGEE. The length of the CDR3 is 15 residues. Germline trimming cut 3 bases from V and 8 bases from J; bases unmatched to any gene: 9. CDR3 protein: CASSDPGLAIDIQYF. CDR3 sequence (DNA): TGTGCCAGCAGCGACCCGGGACTAGCTATAGACATTCAGTACTTC. Supplemented by reference TRBV9 and TRBJ2-4, the full variable domain reads DSGVTQTPKHLITATGQRVTLRCSPRSGDLSVYWYQQSLDQGLQFLIQYYNGEERAKGNILERFSAQQFPDLHSELNLSSLELGDSALYFCASSDPGLAIDIQYFGAGTRLSVL.

This chain links TRBV18 with TRBJ1-2; 8 bases fit TRBD1. This CDR3 contains 14 residues. The germline CDR1 and CDR2 sequences are KGHSH and LQKENI. V lost 2 bases and J lost 6; bases outside the gene matches: 5. The CDR3 nucleotides read TGTGCCAGCTCACCATCGACAGGGGATGATGGCTACACCTTC. This gives the protein CASSPSTGDDGYTF.

This clone was counted once. Other nucleotide sequences from this sample produce the same CDR3. The CDR3 DNA reads TGTGCCAGTAGTATGGGACTGACCTACGAGCAGTACTTC. Its protein is CASSMGLTYEQYF. This sequence joins TRBV19 and TRBJ2-7; possible D gene TRBD2, 6 bases. CDR1 and CDR2 from the germline V gene are LNHDA and SQIVND (reference sequence). With 3 bases removed from V and 2 bases from J, the gap between germline ends came to 8 bases. The CDR3 runs to 13 residues.

This clone appeared a single time. This chain links TRBV6-2 or TRBV6-3 with TRBJ2-1, with D tentatively TRBD2 (7 bases). Trimming removed 4 bases at V and 4 bases at J, with 17 bases between. CDR1 MNHEY and CDR2 SVGEGT come from the germline V gene. CDR3 length equals 16 residues. The CDR3 DNA is TGTGCCAGCAGTTGGGTTCCGGGGGGCGGGTACAATGAGCAGTTCTTC. Amino acids: CASSWVPGGGYNEQFF.

The gene calls are TRBV28 and TRBJ1-5, with D possibly being TRBD1 (6 bases). CDR1 is MDHEN and CDR2 is SYDVKM in the germline V gene. Trimming removed 6 bases at V and 0 bases at J, with 12 bases between. CDR3 length: 15 residues. The chain's CDR3 is CASRGHLYSNQPQHF. DNA of the CDR3: TGTGCCAGCAGGGGACACTTGTATAGCAATCAGCCCCAGCATTTT.

This chain links TRBV7-8 with TRBJ1-3; D gene uncertain. Germline-derived CDR1 and CDR2 are SGHVS and FQNEAQ. This CDR3 spans 12 amino acids. With 7 bases removed from V and 6 bases from J, the gap between germline ends came to 10 bases. CDR3 nucleotides: TGTGCCAGCACCCGGGCCTCAAACACCATATATTTT. It translates to CASTRASNTIYF.

Comment on this clone: Different DNA sequences within this sample yield the same CDR3. This chain links TRBV11-2 with TRBJ2-7, with 8 bases that match TRBD2. J gave up 1 base and V 5 bases, and 4 bases lay outside the gene matches. Germline CDR1 SGHAT, CDR2 FQNNGV. CDR3 size: 14 residues. The CDR3: CASSAGGASYEQYF. CDR3 in DNA: TGTGCCAGCAGCGCCGGGGGGGCATCCTACGAGCAGTACTTC.

This clone was seen only a few times. The chain is built from TRBV5-4 and TRBJ1-2, with no clear D. Germline V gene data show CDR1 as SGHNT and CDR2 as YYREEE (reference sequence). V lost 0 bases, J lost 4 bases, and 10 bases lay in between. The CDR3 is 14 amino acids. CDR3 nucleotides: TGTGCCAGCAGCTTGGATCGGGTACCCTATGGCTACACCTTC. Translating it yields CASSLDRVPYGYTF.

The sample holds a few counts of this clone. This chain links TRBV5-6 with TRBJ2-3; TRBD2 matches 7 bases. J gave up 4 bases and V 6 bases, and 14 bases lay outside the gene matches. The germline CDR1 and CDR2 sequences are SGHDT and YYEEEE. CDR3 length equals 16 residues. Written as DNA, the CDR3 is TGTGCCAGCAACAAAATGGGTCGGGGGGTCGCAGATACGCAGTATTTT. Its protein product is CASNKMGRGVADTQYF.